The rows below give T cell receptor beta chains drawn from one sample of a study of T cell repertoires in cytomegalovirus infection. These receptors have no identified antigens. TCRdb processed the reads anew with MiXCR; each CDR3 protein has one entry. The sample records about 830,000 distinct CDR3 sequences, approximately 32% being singletons. Material: cultured CD8+ T cells from PBMCs, obtained from culture after CMV antigen stimulation. The receptor set was obtained from a human donor in good health (CMV status not recorded). Some clones in this sample may be carry-over from other donors' samples. Each CDR3 is given with its conserved first and last residue. A D gene is named only where the DNA matches it firmly. Expanded clones get a size class; other rows say once, few or many, or leave the size out.

V gene: TRBV6-2/TRBV6-3; D gene: TRBD2; J gene: TRBJ2-3; CDR3 length: 18; clone size: NA; CDR3 DNA: TGTGCCAGCAGTCGACTAGCGGGGGGGCAGTTCCACGCAGATACGCAGTATTTT; CDR3 protein: CASSRLAGGQFHADTQYF
V gene: TRBV4-3; D gene: NA; J gene: TRBJ1-2; CDR3 length: 18; clone size: few; CDR3 DNA: TGCGCCAGCAGCCAAGACGACAGTGGGAGGTCCACCTACTATGGCTACACCTTC; CDR3 protein: CASSQDDSGRSTYYGYTF
V gene: TRBV4-2; D gene: TRBD2; J gene: TRBJ2-2; CDR3 length: 18; clone size: NA; CDR3 DNA: TGTGCCAGCAGCCCAACATGGGAGACTAGCTATTTGGCCGGGGAGCTGTTTTTT; CDR3 protein: CASSPTWETSYLAGELFF
V gene: TRBV6-1; D gene: TRBD1; J gene: TRBJ2-3; CDR3 length: 18; clone size: few; CDR3 DNA: TGTGCCAGCAGTCAGGGACAGGGGGCATCGGTTCGTGCAGATACGCAGTATTTT; CDR3 protein: CASSQGQGASVRADTQYF
V gene: TRBV28; D gene: TRBD1; J gene: TRBJ1-1; CDR3 length: 14; clone size: few; CDR3 DNA: TGTGCCAGCAGACCTCTACAGGGGGGGACTGAAGCTTTCTTT; CDR3 protein: CASRPLQGGTEAFF
V gene: TRBV12-3/TRBV12-4; D gene: TRBD2; J gene: TRBJ2-3; CDR3 length: 19; clone size: few; CDR3 DNA: TGTGCCAGCAGAGGACTAGCGGGGGGGCCTGGAGTGAGCACAGATACGCAGTATTTT; CDR3 protein: CASRGLAGGPGVSTDTQYF
V gene: TRBV19; D gene: NA; J gene: TRBJ2-7; CDR3 length: 15; clone size: few; CDR3 DNA: TGTGCCAGTATGATCCGGGACGGAGACTCCTACGAGCAGTACTTC; CDR3 protein: CASMIRDGDSYEQYF
V gene: TRBV5-6; D gene: NA; J gene: TRBJ1-6; CDR3 length: 15; clone size: NA; CDR3 DNA: TGTGCCAGCAGCCGGAATAGACGCATCTACTCACCCCTCCACTTT; CDR3 protein: CASSRNRRIYSPLHF
V gene: TRBV5-4; D gene: NA; J gene: TRBJ1-5; CDR3 length: 16; clone size: NA; CDR3 DNA: TGTGCCTTCACTTCCGCGTGGACGGGTAGCAATCAGCCCCAGCATTTT; CDR3 protein: CAFTSAWTGSNQPQHF
V gene: TRBV5-1; D gene: TRBD1; J gene: TRBJ2-2; CDR3 length: 16; clone size: NA; CDR3 DNA: TGCGCCAGCAGCGAGGGACAGGGGGCCTGGACCGGGGAGCTGTTTTTT; CDR3 protein: CASSEGQGAWTGELFF
V gene: TRBV15; D gene: TRBD1; J gene: TRBJ1-1; CDR3 length: 15; clone size: NA; CDR3 DNA: TGTGCCACCAGCACCCGCACAGGGGGCTGGACTGAAGCTTTCTTT; CDR3 protein: CATSTRTGGWTEAFF
V gene: TRBV29-1; D gene: TRBD1; J gene: TRBJ2-1; CDR3 length: 15; clone size: few; CDR3 DNA: TGCAGCGTGCTTGCCGGGGACAGGATTTACAATGAGCAGTTCTTC; CDR3 protein: CSVLAGDRIYNEQFF
V gene: TRBV7-9; D gene: TRBD1; J gene: TRBJ1-2; CDR3 length: 16; clone size: few; CDR3 DNA: TGTGCCAGCAGCGAAAACCGGGACAGGGGTACCTATGGCTACACCTTC; CDR3 protein: CASSENRDRGTYGYTF
V gene: TRBV7-9; D gene: NA; J gene: TRBJ1-2; CDR3 length: 21; clone size: many; CDR3 DNA: TGTGCCAGCAGCTCCCCAAACCCCCTATACTCACAGGGAGAACCTACTCATGGCTACACCTTC; CDR3 protein: CASSSPNPLYSQGEPTHGYTF
V gene: TRBV3-1; D gene: NA; J gene: TRBJ2-1; CDR3 length: 13; clone size: NA; CDR3 DNA: TGTGCCAGCAGCCAAGATATGGACAATGAGCAGTTCTTC; CDR3 protein: CASSQDMDNEQFF
V gene: TRBV2; D gene: TRBD1; J gene: TRBJ1-4; CDR3 length: 13; clone size: NA; CDR3 DNA: TGTGCCAGCGGAGGGACAGTTAATGAAAAACTGTTTTTT; CDR3 protein: CASGGTVNEKLFF
V gene: TRBV3-1; D gene: TRBD1; J gene: TRBJ2-5; CDR3 length: 15; clone size: NA; CDR3 DNA: TGTGCCAGCAGCCCCCGGGACAGGGTTCAAGAGACCCAGTACTTC; CDR3 protein: CASSPRDRVQETQYF
V gene: TRBV6-6; D gene: TRBD1; J gene: TRBJ2-2; CDR3 length: 16; clone size: few; CDR3 DNA: TGTGCCAGCAGTTTCAGTGGACAGGGGAGGACCGGGGAGCTGTTTTTT; CDR3 protein: CASSFSGQGRTGELFF
V gene: TRBV20-1; D gene: NA; J gene: TRBJ2-2; CDR3 length: 15; clone size: NA; CDR3 DNA: TGCAGTGCTAGAGATCCGGTCAGGGAAACCGGGGAGCTGTTTTTT; CDR3 protein: CSARDPVRETGELFF
V gene: TRBV14; D gene: TRBD2; J gene: TRBJ2-5; CDR3 length: 17; clone size: NA; CDR3 DNA: TGTGCCAGCAGCCAACTCACTAGCGGGGGGCCCGGGGGGACCCAGTACTTC; CDR3 protein: CASSQLTSGGPGGTQYF
V gene: TRBV5-5; D gene: NA; J gene: TRBJ2-7; CDR3 length: 15; clone size: NA; CDR3 DNA: TGTGCCAGCAGCGGCGGCACAGTGAGCTCCTACGAGCAGTACTTC; CDR3 protein: CASSGGTVSSYEQYF
V gene: TRBV7-9; D gene: TRBD1; J gene: TRBJ2-7; CDR3 length: 14; clone size: few; CDR3 DNA: TGTGCCAGCAGCTTAAACAGGGGGCTATACGAGCAGTACTTC; CDR3 protein: CASSLNRGLYEQYF
V gene: TRBV6-1; D gene: NA; J gene: TRBJ1-3; CDR3 length: 15; clone size: NA; CDR3 DNA: TGTGCCAGCAGTGAAGTGGGGGCGCCCGGAAACACCATATATTTT; CDR3 protein: CASSEVGAPGNTIYF
V gene: TRBV7-9; D gene: TRBD1; J gene: TRBJ1-1; CDR3 length: 17; clone size: few; CDR3 DNA: TGTGCCAGCAGCTCTAGCCCAGGGGGCTCTACAGACACTGAAGCTTTCTTT; CDR3 protein: CASSSSPGGSTDTEAFF
V gene: TRBV6-5; D gene: TRBD1; J gene: TRBJ1-5; CDR3 length: 14; clone size: NA; CDR3 DNA: TGTGCCAGCAGCACGGGACAGTTCAATCAGCCCCAGCATTTT; CDR3 protein: CASSTGQFNQPQHF
V gene: TRBV27; D gene: NA; J gene: TRBJ2-5; CDR3 length: 13; clone size: NA; CDR3 DNA: TGTGCCAGCAGTATCTCCCCTGAGAAGACCCAGTACTTC; CDR3 protein: CASSISPEKTQYF
V gene: TRBV6-1; D gene: NA; J gene: TRBJ2-7; CDR3 length: 14; clone size: few; CDR3 DNA: TGTGCCAGCAGTGAGTGGGGAAGCTCCTACGAGCAGTACTTC; CDR3 protein: CASSEWGSSYEQYF
V gene: TRBV25-1; D gene: NA; J gene: TRBJ2-5; CDR3 length: 12; clone size: NA; CDR3 DNA: TGTGCCAGCAGTGTACATCAAGAGACCCAGTACTTC; CDR3 protein: CASSVHQETQYF
V gene: TRBV12-3/TRBV12-4; D gene: TRBD1; J gene: TRBJ1-2; CDR3 length: 15; clone size: NA; CDR3 DNA: TGTGCCAGCAGCCTCCAAGCGGGGACAGGGGGCGACTACACCTTC; CDR3 protein: CASSLQAGTGGDYTF
V gene: TRBV7-9; D gene: TRBD1; J gene: TRBJ2-2; CDR3 length: 16; clone size: few; CDR3 DNA: TGTGCCAGCACCTTAGCCGGGACAGGGAACACCGGGGAGCTGTTTTTT; CDR3 protein: CASTLAGTGNTGELFF
V gene: TRBV7-2; D gene: NA; J gene: TRBJ2-6; CDR3 length: 18; clone size: many; CDR3 DNA: TGTGCCAGCAGCCCTTACGTTGGCACCCTCTCTGGGGCCAACGTCCTGACTTTC; CDR3 protein: CASSPYVGTLSGANVLTF
V gene: TRBV7-8; D gene: NA; J gene: TRBJ1-1; CDR3 length: 12; clone size: few; CDR3 DNA: TGTGCCAGTAGTTCAGGGAGCCCTGAAGCTTTCTTT; CDR3 protein: CASSSGSPEAFF
V gene: TRBV5-4; D gene: TRBD2; J gene: TRBJ2-3; CDR3 length: 18; clone size: NA; CDR3 DNA: TGTGCCAGCAGCAAGGGGACTAGCGGGGGGGCCCACCCAGATACGCAGTATTTT; CDR3 protein: CASSKGTSGGAHPDTQYF
V gene: TRBV9; D gene: NA; J gene: TRBJ2-5; CDR3 length: 16; clone size: NA; CDR3 DNA: TGTGCCAGCAGCTCCTTCGACGGGGGGCCGCAGGAGACCCAGTACTTC; CDR3 protein: CASSSFDGGPQETQYF
V gene: TRBV7-2; D gene: NA; J gene: TRBJ1-2; CDR3 length: 12; clone size: NA; CDR3 DNA: TGTGCCACCCCGGAACAAAACTATGGCTACACCTTC; CDR3 protein: CATPEQNYGYTF
V gene: TRBV14; D gene: NA; J gene: TRBJ1-1; CDR3 length: 18; clone size: NA; CDR3 DNA: TGTGCCAGCAGCCAAATCTTCACAGGCGGACGGCAATCCACTGAAGCTTTCTTT; CDR3 protein: CASSQIFTGGRQSTEAFF
V gene: TRBV20-1; D gene: NA; J gene: TRBJ1-2; CDR3 length: 12; clone size: NA; CDR3 DNA: TGCAGTGCCCGGACTAGCGAGTATGGCTACACCTTC; CDR3 protein: CSARTSEYGYTF
V gene: TRBV12-3/TRBV12-4; D gene: NA; J gene: TRBJ1-3; CDR3 length: 17; clone size: few; CDR3 DNA: TGTGCCAGCAGTGGAGAGTCTCGGGACTCTAGACCAAACACCATATATTTT; CDR3 protein: CASSGESRDSRPNTIYF
V gene: TRBV12-5; D gene: TRBD1; J gene: TRBJ1-1; CDR3 length: 14; clone size: NA; CDR3 DNA: TGTGCTAGTGGTACCTCTGGGACAGCCACTGAAGCTTTCTTT; CDR3 protein: CASGTSGTATEAFF
V gene: TRBV7-9; D gene: TRBD1; J gene: TRBJ1-3; CDR3 length: 19; clone size: NA; CDR3 DNA: TGTGCCAGCAGCCCGTTTTTTGGGACAGGGAATGGACCTGGAAACACCATATATTTT; CDR3 protein: CASSPFFGTGNGPGNTIYF
V gene: TRBV23-1; D gene: NA; J gene: TRBJ2-3; CDR3 length: 16; clone size: NA; CDR3 DNA: TGCGCCAGCAGTCTCACGGGACGGTCCCGCACAGATACGCAGTATTTT; CDR3 protein: CASSLTGRSRTDTQYF
V gene: TRBV7-8; D gene: TRBD2; J gene: TRBJ2-3; CDR3 length: 18; clone size: few; CDR3 DNA: TGTGCCAGCAGCACGCGACTCGCGGGGGAATTGGTCACAGATACGCAGTATTTT; CDR3 protein: CASSTRLAGELVTDTQYF
V gene: TRBV19; D gene: TRBD2; J gene: TRBJ2-3; CDR3 length: 18; clone size: NA; CDR3 DNA: TGTGCCAGTAGTACGGGACTAGCGGGGGGGCCGAACACAGATACGCAGTATTTT; CDR3 protein: CASSTGLAGGPNTDTQYF
V gene: TRBV24-1; D gene: NA; J gene: TRBJ2-1; CDR3 length: 12; clone size: NA; CDR3 DNA: TGTGCCACCAGTTCGACCATCAATGAGCAGTTCTTC; CDR3 protein: CATSSTINEQFF
V gene: TRBV7-9; D gene: TRBD1; J gene: TRBJ1-2; CDR3 length: 13; clone size: NA; CDR3 DNA: TGTGCCAGCAGCCGTGAACAGGGGCCCGGCTACACCTTC; CDR3 protein: CASSREQGPGYTF
V gene: TRBV6-5; D gene: TRBD2; J gene: TRBJ2-2; CDR3 length: 21; clone size: many; CDR3 DNA: TGTGCCAGCAGTTACACCCACAGGGTAGCGGGGGGGCTTATCAACGCCGGGGAGCTGTTTTTT; CDR3 protein: CASSYTHRVAGGLINAGELFF
V gene: TRBV19; D gene: TRBD1; J gene: TRBJ2-1; CDR3 length: 18; clone size: few; CDR3 DNA: TGTGCCAGTAGTTCTAGTCTCCCGGGACAGGGCAACTACAATGAGCAGTTCTTC; CDR3 protein: CASSSSLPGQGNYNEQFF
V gene: TRBV7-9; D gene: NA; J gene: TRBJ2-1; CDR3 length: 15; clone size: NA; CDR3 DNA: TGTGCCAGCAGCCCCCCCGGAGGGAAACCCAATGAGCAGTTCTTC; CDR3 protein: CASSPPGGKPNEQFF
V gene: TRBV4-1; D gene: NA; J gene: TRBJ2-2; CDR3 length: 17; clone size: few; CDR3 DNA: TGCGCCAGCAGCCAAGCTTTGAAGGGCAGGCAAACCGGGGAGCTGTTTTTT; CDR3 protein: CASSQALKGRQTGELFF
V gene: TRBV12-3/TRBV12-4; D gene: NA; J gene: TRBJ1-2; CDR3 length: 12; clone size: few; CDR3 DNA: TGTGCCAGCAGTTTGGGCAGCTCTCGCTACACCTTC; CDR3 protein: CASSLGSSRYTF
V gene: TRBV6-4; D gene: NA; J gene: TRBJ2-1; CDR3 length: 16; clone size: few; CDR3 DNA: TGTGCCAGCAGTGAGGAGGGGGGTTCAACCTACAATGAGCAGTTCTTC; CDR3 protein: CASSEEGGSTYNEQFF
V gene: TRBV6-5; D gene: NA; J gene: TRBJ2-1; CDR3 length: 15; clone size: NA; CDR3 DNA: TGTGCCAGCAGAAACCGGGACATCCCCAACAATGAGCAGTTCTTC; CDR3 protein: CASRNRDIPNNEQFF
V gene: TRBV7-9; D gene: TRBD1; J gene: TRBJ2-1; CDR3 length: 14; clone size: NA; CDR3 DNA: TGTGCCAGCACTGGGACAGGGGTCTACAATGAGCAGTTCTTC; CDR3 protein: CASTGTGVYNEQFF
V gene: TRBV6-5; D gene: TRBD1; J gene: TRBJ2-7; CDR3 length: 15; clone size: NA; CDR3 DNA: TGTGCCAGCAGTCACCCCGGGACAGGGACCTACGAGCAGTACTTC; CDR3 protein: CASSHPGTGTYEQYF
V gene: TRBV7-6; D gene: TRBD2; J gene: TRBJ2-2; CDR3 length: 15; clone size: many; CDR3 DNA: TGTGCCAGCAGCTTGACTAGCGAGAACACCGGGGAGCTGTTTTTT; CDR3 protein: CASSLTSENTGELFF
V gene: TRBV27; D gene: NA; J gene: TRBJ2-1; CDR3 length: 15; clone size: few; CDR3 DNA: TGTGCCAGCAGTTTATTTGGGGTGTCCAGGAATGAGCAGTTCTTC; CDR3 protein: CASSLFGVSRNEQFF
V gene: TRBV6-6; D gene: NA; J gene: TRBJ1-1; CDR3 length: 13; clone size: few; CDR3 DNA: TGTGCCAGCAGATCGACAGATTCCACTGAAGCTTTCTTT; CDR3 protein: CASRSTDSTEAFF